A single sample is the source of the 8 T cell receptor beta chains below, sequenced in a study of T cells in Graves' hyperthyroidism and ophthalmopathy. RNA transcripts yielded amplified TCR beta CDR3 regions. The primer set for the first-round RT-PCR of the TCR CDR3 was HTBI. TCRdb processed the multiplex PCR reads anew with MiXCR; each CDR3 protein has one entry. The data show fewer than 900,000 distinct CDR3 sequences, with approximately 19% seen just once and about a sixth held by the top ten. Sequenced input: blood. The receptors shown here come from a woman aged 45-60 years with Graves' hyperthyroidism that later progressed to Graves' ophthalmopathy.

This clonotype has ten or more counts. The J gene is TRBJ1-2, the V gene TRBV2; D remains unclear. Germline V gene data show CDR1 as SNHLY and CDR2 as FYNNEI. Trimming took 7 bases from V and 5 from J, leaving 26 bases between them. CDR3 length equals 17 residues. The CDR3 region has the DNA TGTGCCAGCAACCCCCGGAACGGCGAGACCGGCTTTTATGGCTACACCTTC. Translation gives CASNPRNGETGFYGYTF.

Written as DNA, the CDR3 is TGTGCCTGGACCAGACAGGTTTACACTGAAGCTTTCTTT. Translation: CAWTRQVYTEAFF. The V call is TRBV30, the J call TRBJ1-1, with D tentatively TRBD1 (6 bases). The germline V and J ends were trimmed by 4 bases and 3 bases, with 12 bases remaining between them. This CDR3 is built from 13 residues. Germline assignment: CDR1 GTSNPN and CDR2 SVGIG (reference sequence).

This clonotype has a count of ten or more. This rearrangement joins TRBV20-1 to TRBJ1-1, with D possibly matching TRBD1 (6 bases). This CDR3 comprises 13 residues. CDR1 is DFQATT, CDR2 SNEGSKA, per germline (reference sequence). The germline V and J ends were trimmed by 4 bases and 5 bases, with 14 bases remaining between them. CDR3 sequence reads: CSATTGRWTEAFF. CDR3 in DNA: TGCAGTGCTACGACAGGCCGTTGGACTGAAGCTTTCTTT.

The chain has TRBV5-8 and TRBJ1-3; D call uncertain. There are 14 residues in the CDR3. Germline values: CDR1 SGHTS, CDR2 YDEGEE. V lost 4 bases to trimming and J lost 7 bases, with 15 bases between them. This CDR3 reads CASSPAGYRNTIYF. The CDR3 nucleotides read TGTGCCAGCAGCCCGGCCGGGTACCGGAACACCATATATTTT.

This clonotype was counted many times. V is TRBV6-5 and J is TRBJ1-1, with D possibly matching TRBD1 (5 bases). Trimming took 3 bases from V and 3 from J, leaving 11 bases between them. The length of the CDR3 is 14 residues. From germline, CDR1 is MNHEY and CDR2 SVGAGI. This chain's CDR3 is CASSYRGGYTEAFF. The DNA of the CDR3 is TGTGCCAGCAGTTATCGGGGCGGGTACACTGAAGCTTTCTTT.

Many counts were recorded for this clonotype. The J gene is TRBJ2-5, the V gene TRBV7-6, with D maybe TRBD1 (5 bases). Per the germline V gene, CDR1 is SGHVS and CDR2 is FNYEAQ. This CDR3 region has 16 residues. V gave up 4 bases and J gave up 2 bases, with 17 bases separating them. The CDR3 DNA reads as TGTGCCAGCAGCTCACCCGGAAGGACAAAGCAAGAGACCCAGTACTTC. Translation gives CASSSPGRTKQETQYF.

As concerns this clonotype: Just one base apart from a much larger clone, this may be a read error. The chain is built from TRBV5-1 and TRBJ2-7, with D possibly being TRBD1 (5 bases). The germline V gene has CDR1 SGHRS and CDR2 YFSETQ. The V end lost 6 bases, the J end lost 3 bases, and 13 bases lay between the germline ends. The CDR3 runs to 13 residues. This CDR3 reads CASTNQGGYEQYF. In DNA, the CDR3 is TGCGCCAGCACCAACCAGGGCGGCTACGAGCAGTACTTC. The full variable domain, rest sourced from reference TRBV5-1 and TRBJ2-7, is KAGVTQTPRYLIKTRGQQVTLSCSPISGHRSVSWYQQTPGQGLQFLFEYFSETQRNKGNFPGRFSGRQFSNSRSEMNVSTLELGDSALYLCASTNQGGYEQYFGPGTRLTVT.

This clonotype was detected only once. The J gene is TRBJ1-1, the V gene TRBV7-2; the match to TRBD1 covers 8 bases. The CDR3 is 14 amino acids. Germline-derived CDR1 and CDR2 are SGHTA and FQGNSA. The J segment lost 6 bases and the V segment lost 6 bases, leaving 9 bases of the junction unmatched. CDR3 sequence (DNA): TGTGCCAGCAGTGTGGACAGGGTGGCTGCTGAAGCTTTCTTT. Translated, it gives CASSVDRVAAEAFF.